These T cell receptor beta chains were read from a single sample in a study of shared clonotypes between healthy human individuals. Clones were sequenced by immunoSEQ multiplex PCR, and TCRdb holds only the in-frame ones, with some missing. The table shows 2 million to 2.5 million clones, with 95% occurring only once. Sample: naive CD4+ T cells sorted from blood. The receptors here all came from a man aged 18 to 29 in good health. Each CDR3 is given with its conserved first and last residue.

>TRBJ1-1|TRBV4-1
CASSGNVNTEAFF
>TRBJ2-7|TRBV28
CASSSPPAQGPYEQYF
>TRBJ2-5|TRBV7-2
CASSLGLVGETQYF
>TRBJ2-5|TRBV18
CASSPLETQYF
>TRBJ1-4|TRBV28
CASRGMGEKLFF
>TRBJ1-1|TRBV28
CASSWFGTEAFF
>TRBJ2-5|TRBV5-1
CASSDRGQGETQYF
>TRBJ2-5|TRBV7-9
CASSLSYPEETQYF
>TRBJ1-2|TRBV10-3
CAISESLTGAHGYTF
>TRBJ1-5|TRBV28
CASSLLQVNQPQHF
>TRBJ1-1|TRBV10-3
CAISESGQGNTEAFF
>TRBJ2-7|TRBV7-2
CASSPGLAGGLKGEQYF
>TRBJ1-3|TRBV18
CASSRQGGVTGNTIYF
>TRBJ1-2|TRBV6-5
CASSYGQGVGYTF
>NA|TRBV6-6
CTSRDGGGSSYEQYF
>TRBJ1-1|TRBV10-3
CAISAITGGPEAFF
>TRBJ2-3|TRBV2
CATDMGTDTQYF
>TRBJ2-1|TRBV11-3
CASSLAGGSYNEQFF
>TRBJ1-5|TRBV30
CAWDLQGRRNQPQHF